The entry below describes one TCR beta chain. The target antigen is unknown. This sample stems from a study of T cell repertoires in cytomegalovirus infection. Findings and caveats of the study: CMV-specific TCR beta clonotypes restricted by HLA-C dominated the ex vivo response.

MiXCR, applied by TCRdb to the reads, yields one record per CDR3 protein. Among 550,000 to 700,000 distinct CDR3 sequences listed, around 40% were seen once. Trimming cost V 2 bases and J 2 bases; bases outside gene matches: 3. Germline assignment: CDR1 MNHEY and CDR2 SMNVEV (reference sequence). There are 17 residues in the CDR3. The gene calls are TRBV27 and TRBJ2-4; the match to TRBD2 covers 13 bases. The sequence derives from a human donor in good health (CMV status not recorded). Some clones in this sample may be carry-over from other donors' samples. Source: cultured PBMCs, taken from culture after CMV antigen stimulation. CDR3 region: CASSLRLAGGSKNIQYF. For the CDR3, the DNA is TGTGCCAGCAGTTTAAGACTAGCGGGAGGTTCCAAAAACATTCAGTACTTC.